This TCR beta chain is from a study of T cell responses to AZD1222 COVID-19 vaccine. Assay used: immunoSEQ multiplex PCR; TCRdb lists only in-frame clones, some missing. The sample includes 200,000 or so clones, 85% to 90% of them seen just once. The sequence was collected from an adult in good health. Sequencing used peripheral blood, obtained on day 0 of AZD1222 vaccination.

The CDR3 is CASSQLGRTGAYNEQFF. In DNA, the CDR3 is TGTGCCAGCAGCCAGCTAGGCCGGACAGGGGCCTACAATGAGCAGTTCTTC. The chain has TRBV4-2 and TRBJ2-1; 9 bases are a match to TRBD1. Germline lookup yields CDR1 LGHNA and CDR2 YNFKEQ. The CDR3 sequence is 17 residues long. Unmatched junction bases numbered 8, after V lost 3 bases and J lost 2 bases.